This entry lists 6 T cell receptor beta chains sequenced from one sample in a study of cytomegalovirus exposure and HLA in healthy donors. PCR used 60 Vbeta primers and 13 Jbeta primers. Assay: immunoSEQ multiplex PCR; the TCRdb copy retains only in-frame clones and omits some. Altogether some 140,000 clones are present, about 82% being singletons, with the ten largest covering approximately 4.3%. The sample comprised PBMCs. The receptors come from a man aged 30 to 45 in good health.

The V call is TRBV2, the J call TRBJ2-1; D is undetermined. Germline V gives CDR1 SNHLY, CDR2 FYNNEI. The CDR3 contains 15 residues. V was pared by 8 bases and J by 4 bases, with 18 bases between. CDR3: CASAVLAEMYNEQFF. DNA for the CDR3: TGTGCCAGCGCAGTTTTAGCAGAAATGTACAATGAGCAGTTCTTC.

The rearrangement uses TRBV19 and TRBJ2-7; TRBD1 agrees at 7 bases. V lost 1 base, J lost 5 bases, and 11 bases stayed unmatched. The CDR3 has 16 amino acids. The germline CDR1 and CDR2 sequences are LNHDA and SQIVND (reference sequence). Written as DNA, the CDR3 is TGTGCCAGTAGTATAGGGACCTACAGGGGCAGCGACGAGCAGTACTTC. It encodes CASSIGTYRGSDEQYF.

CDR3 protein: CASNEINTEAFF. The CDR3 DNA sequence: TGTGCCAGCAACGAGATTAACACTGAAGCTTTCTTT. V is TRBV28 and J is TRBJ1-1, with no clear D. This CDR3 region has 12 residues. The germline V gene has CDR1 MDHEN and CDR2 SYDVKM. V was pared by 7 bases and J by 2 bases, with 8 bases between.

The chain employs TRBV2 and TRBJ1-1, with 8 bases lining up with TRBD1. The CDR3 sequence is 15 residues long. Losses at the gene ends were 7 bases for V and 2 bases for J; bases not matched to a gene: 9. Germline V CDR1 and CDR2: SNHLY, FYNNEI. CDR3 sequence (DNA): TGTGCCAGCACTACGAGGGACAGGTCTAACACTGAAGCTTTCTTT. Protein sequence: CASTTRDRSNTEAFF.

The V and J genes are TRBV7-8 and TRBJ1-2; D is possibly TRBD1 (5 bases). V gave up 3 bases and J gave up 7 bases, with 12 bases separating them. The CDR3 consists of 13 residues. CDR1 is SGHVS and CDR2 is FQNEAQ in the germline V gene. The CDR3: CASSFGSDTGYTF. CDR3 nucleotide sequence: TGTGCCAGCAGCTTTGGTTCGGACACTGGCTACACCTTC.

The chain uses TRBV11-2 and TRBJ1-4, with a tentative D call TRBD1 (6 bases). Germline CDR1 reads SGHAT; CDR2 reads FQNNGV. This CDR3 has 15 amino acids. V was cut by 4 bases and J by 0 bases, with 9 bases left in between. The CDR3 reads CASSSTGATNEKLFF. CDR3 nucleotide sequence: TGTGCCAGCAGCTCGACAGGTGCAACTAATGAAAAACTGTTTTTT.